A selection of T cell receptor beta chains follows, all from one sample in a study of blood T cell repertoires in COVID-19. Data came from immunoSEQ multiplex PCR; TCRdb stores just in-frame clones and leaves some out. The table shows about 83,000 clones, with roughly 80% occurring only once. The specimen was peripheral blood. The receptors shown here come from an elderly woman with acute or convalescent COVID-19. Each CDR3 is given with its conserved first and last residue. D genes are given only for firm matches. Size is omitted from some rows. Given values are once, few, many or a class for expanded clones.

d_call	v_call	clone_size	j_call	cdr3_nt	cdr3_aa
.	TRBV28	.	TRBJ2-5	TGTGCCAGCAGCTCCGGACTCACGGGCGGCGAGACCCAGTACTTC	CASSSGLTGGETQYF
TRBD1	TRBV19	few	TRBJ1-2	TGTGCCAGTAGCCAGGGGGCGAAGGGCTACACCTTC	CASSQGAKGYTF
TRBD1	TRBV6-5	.	TRBJ1-2	TGTGCCAGCAGTTTCGGACAGGGGGGCTACACCTTC	CASSFGQGGYTF
TRBD1	TRBV6-5	.	TRBJ1-5	TGTGCCAGCCGGGCGACAGGGGAAAATCAGCCCCAGCATTTT	CASRATGENQPQHF
TRBD2	TRBV27	.	TRBJ2-5	TGTGCCAGCAGCATAGCGGGGGGGCCTGCATATCAAGAGACCCAGTACTTC	CASSIAGGPAYQETQYF
TRBD2	TRBV27	few	TRBJ2-7	TGTGCCAGCAGTCCGCTAGCGGGGGGGAACATTGTCGAGCAGTACTTC	CASSPLAGGNIVEQYF
.	TRBV19	.	TRBJ1-1	TGTGCCAGTAGTATAGTCGGATCTGGGGAGCAACGAGAAGCTTTCTTT	CASSIVGSGEQREAFF
TRBD1	TRBV6-5	.	TRBJ2-3	TGTGCCAGCAGTTCCGGACAGGGTGGTAGGCAGTATTTT	CASSSGQGGRQYF
.	TRBV5-6	few	TRBJ2-1	TGTGCCAGCAGCTTGGTAGCCCATTACAATGAGCAGTTCTTC	CASSLVAHYNEQFF
.	TRBV4-1	.	TRBJ1-5	TGCGCCAGCAGCCAATCCGGAGTACCATATAGCAATCAGCCCCAGCATTTT	CASSQSGVPYSNQPQHF
TRBD1	TRBV10-2	.	TRBJ2-3	TGCGCCAGCCAGGAGCAGGGGGATAATGGGAGAATAGATACGCAGTATTTT	CASQEQGDNGRIDTQYF
.	TRBV9	once	TRBJ1-2	TGTGCCAGCAGCCGACTACTCTCTGGGGGCTACACCTTC	CASSRLLSGGYTF
TRBD1	TRBV25-1	once	TRBJ1-2	TGTGCCAGTTCTCAGGGGGCTGGCTACACCTTC	CASSQGAGYTF
.	TRBV6-1	once	TRBJ1-4	TGTGCCAGCAGTGAATACAAGCCGTGGGGAGGGAGGACTAATGAAAAACTGTTTTTT	CASSEYKPWGGRTNEKLFF
TRBD1	TRBV19	.	TRBJ1-6	TGTGCCAGTAGATCGACAGGGGCTGGGGGTTCACCCCTCCACTTT	CASRSTGAGGSPLHF
.	TRBV9	.	TRBJ2-3	TGTGCCAGCAGCTTATCCGGACTGGGGAGTTTCACAGATACGCAGTATTTT	CASSLSGLGSFTDTQYF
TRBD2	TRBV24-1	.	TRBJ2-1	TGTGCCACCAGTGGCTCCGGGACTAGACACAATGAGCAGTTCTTC	CATSGSGTRHNEQFF
.	TRBV5-1	.	TRBJ1-3	TGCGCCAGCAGCTTGGAAAGTGGCAGCTCTGGAAACACCATATATTTT	CASSLESGSSGNTIYF
.	TRBV5-1	.	TRBJ2-2	TGCGCCAGCAGCTTGGGAGGACTGGGCGCGAACACCGGGGAGCTGTTTTTT	CASSLGGLGANTGELFF
TRBD1	TRBV24-1	.	TRBJ2-1	TGTGCCACCAGTGATTCCCGACAGGGATCCCACAATGAGCAGTTCTTC	CATSDSRQGSHNEQFF
.	TRBV19	.	TRBJ1-2	TGTGCCAGTAGCCTAACAGGGAGGGAATATGGCTACACCTTC	CASSLTGREYGYTF
.	TRBV5-1	.	TRBJ1-2	TGCGCCAGCAGCCGGACAGCTGACGGCTACACCTTC	CASSRTADGYTF
TRBD1	TRBV5-6	.	TRBJ2-7	TGTGCCAGCAGCTTCCCGGACAGGTCCTACGAGCAGTACTTC	CASSFPDRSYEQYF
TRBD2	TRBV7-9	.	TRBJ2-1	TGTGCCAGCAGTTCCTCGGGGGGGCCTGATGAGCAGTTCTTC	CASSSSGGPDEQFF
TRBD1	TRBV27	.	TRBJ1-3	TGTGCCAGCAGGCGACCCACCAGGGGGATCTCTGGAAACACCATATATTTT	CASRRPTRGISGNTIYF
TRBD1	TRBV10-3	.	TRBJ2-3	TGTGCCATCAGCAATACAGGGGACAGCACAGATACGCAGTATTTT	CAISNTGDSTDTQYF
TRBD1	TRBV7-9	.	TRBJ2-2	TGTGCCAGCAGCGCCTCCGGGACAGGGGGCACCGGGGAGCTGTTTTTT	CASSASGTGGTGELFF
TRBD2	TRBV7-9	.	TRBJ2-5	TGTGCCAGCAGCCAAAGGGTTAGCGGGGGAGAGACCCAGTACTTC	CASSQRVSGGETQYF
.	TRBV3-1/TRBV3-2	few	TRBJ1-1	TGTGCCAGCAGCCAAGATCGGCGGTTCGTGAAAATGAACACTGAAGCTTTCTTT	CASSQDRRFVKMNTEAFF
.	TRBV3-1/TRBV3-2	.	TRBJ1-5	TGTGCCAGCAGCCAGGGGCAGGTCTATAGCAATCAGCCCCAGCATTTT	CASSQGQVYSNQPQHF
TRBD1	TRBV7-2	.	TRBJ1-1	TGTGCCAGCAGCCCCCACCCGACAGGGACTGAAGCTTTCTTT	CASSPHPTGTEAFF
TRBD1	TRBV6-5	once	TRBJ1-2	TGTGCCAGCAGTACGTCCTCAGGGGGTTATGGCTACACCTTC	CASSTSSGGYGYTF
.	TRBV24-1	.	TRBJ1-2	TGTGCCACCAGTGATTTATCCGGCAGGGTGGATGGCTACACCTTC	CATSDLSGRVDGYTF
TRBD2	TRBV10-1	.	TRBJ2-1	TGCGCCAGCAGCGGCACAGGGACTAGCGGACGAGCTTCCTACAATGAGCAGTTCTTC	CASSGTGTSGRASYNEQFF
TRBD1	TRBV4-1	.	TRBJ2-1	TGCGCCAGCAGCCAAGATCGGGGACAGGGGTACCCCAATGAGCAGTTCTTC	CASSQDRGQGYPNEQFF
.	TRBV5-5	once	TRBJ1-5	TGTGCCAGCAGCCAGACAGGTCCTAGCAATCAGCCCCAGCATTTT	CASSQTGPSNQPQHF
.	TRBV5-1	.	TRBJ1-4	TGCGCCAGCAGCTTGGAGAATTTAGCTAATGAAAAACTGTTTTTT	CASSLENLANEKLFF
.	TRBV19	.	TRBJ1-5	TGTGCCAGTAGTATTAGGCAGGGAAGGAATCAGCCCCAGCATTTT	CASSIRQGRNQPQHF
.	TRBV21-1	.	TRBJ1-5	TGTGCCAGCGGAGATGAGACGCCGGGACAGGGGGCTTGCAATCAGCCCCAGCATTTT	CASGDETPGQGACNQPQHF
.	TRBV27	.	TRBJ2-1	TGTGCCAGCAGTATAATTCGAGGTGAGCAGTTCTTC	CASSIIRGEQFF
.	TRBV5-6	.	TRBJ1-4	TGTGCCAGCAGCTTGGGAGAGGGCTTGGGACTGTTTTTT	CASSLGEGLGLFF
.	TRBV19	few	TRBJ1-1	TGTGCCAGTAGTGAGGGGGGGATGAACACTGAAGCTTTCTTT	CASSEGGMNTEAFF
TRBD1	TRBV27	.	TRBJ1-1	TGTGCCAGCAGTTTAGGGACAGGGGGCACTGAAGCTTTCTTT	CASSLGTGGTEAFF
.	TRBV19	.	TRBJ2-1	TGTGCCAGTAGTATTGGGGGCAGGGAGCAGTTCTTC	CASSIGGREQFF
TRBD1	TRBV9	.	TRBJ2-7	TGTGCCAGCAGCCTCGAGACAGGGCCCTACGAGCAGTACTTC	CASSLETGPYEQYF
.	TRBV30	.	TRBJ2-7	TGTGCCTGGAGTGGCGGACTCCTCTACGAGCAGTACTTC	CAWSGGLLYEQYF
TRBD1	TRBV19	.	TRBJ2-4	TGTGCCAGTAGTGAAGTCCCGGGACAGGGATCGACTAGTATTCTAGCCAAAAACATTCAGTACTTC	CASSEVPGQGSTSILAKNIQYF
TRBD2	TRBV6-5	.	TRBJ2-3	TGTGCCAGCATTCGACTAGCGGGGAACACAGATACGCAGTATTTT	CASIRLAGNTDTQYF
TRBD2	TRBV11-2	once	TRBJ2-1	TGTGCCAGCAGCTTCACTAGCGGGGGGGTGAGCTCCTACAATGAGCAGTTCTTC	CASSFTSGGVSSYNEQFF
TRBD1	TRBV19	.	TRBJ1-5	TGTGCCAGTAAGAGGCCGGGACAGCCTCTTAATCAGCCCCAGCATTTT	CASKRPGQPLNQPQHF
.	TRBV18	.	TRBJ2-3	TGTGCCAGCTCACCATATACGGTAGGGAAGCGGAAACTAAGCACAGATACGCAGTATTTT	CASSPYTVGKRKLSTDTQYF
.	TRBV19	few	TRBJ1-5	TGTGCCAGTAGTATCGGCCGCACCGAGGGGCCCCAGCATTTT	CASSIGRTEGPQHF
.	TRBV4-3	.	TRBJ2-2	TGCGCCAGCAGCCAAGGCACCCTTGAGCGGAGATTCGACGGGGAGCTGTTTTTT	CASSQGTLERRFDGELFF
.	TRBV3-1/TRBV3-2	.	TRBJ2-1	TGTGCCAGCAGCCAACCAGGCTACAATGAGCAGCTCTTC	CASSQPGYNEQLF
.	TRBV10-1	few	TRBJ1-2	TGCGCCAGCAGTGCAAATCAGGGCTATGGCTACACCTTC	CASSANQGYGYTF
TRBD1	TRBV6-2/TRBV6-3	.	TRBJ1-1	TGTGCCAGCAGTTACTCGACAGGGCTATTCACTGAAGCTTTCTTT	CASSYSTGLFTEAFF
.	TRBV12-5	.	TRBJ2-7	TGTGCTAGTGGAACGACAGGTACTTCAACCTACGAGCAGTACTTC	CASGTTGTSTYEQYF
TRBD2	TRBV20-1	once	TRBJ2-2	TGCAGTGCTAGTCCCCTCCTAGCGGGGGATGTCACCGGGGAGCTGTTTTTT	CSASPLLAGDVTGELFF